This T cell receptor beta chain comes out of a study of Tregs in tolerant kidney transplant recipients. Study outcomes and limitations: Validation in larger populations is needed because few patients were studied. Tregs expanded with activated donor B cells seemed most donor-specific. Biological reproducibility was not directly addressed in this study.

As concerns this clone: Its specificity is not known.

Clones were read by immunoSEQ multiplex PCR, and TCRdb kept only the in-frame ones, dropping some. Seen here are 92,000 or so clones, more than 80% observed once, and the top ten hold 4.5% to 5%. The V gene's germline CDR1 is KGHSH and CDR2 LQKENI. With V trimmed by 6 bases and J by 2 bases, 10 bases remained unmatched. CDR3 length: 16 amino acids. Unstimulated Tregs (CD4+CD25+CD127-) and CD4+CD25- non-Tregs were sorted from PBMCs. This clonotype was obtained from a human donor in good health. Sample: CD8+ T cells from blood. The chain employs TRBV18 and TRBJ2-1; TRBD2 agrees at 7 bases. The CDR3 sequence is CASSPLAGLPYNEQFF. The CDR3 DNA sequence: TGTGCCAGCTCGCCCTTAGCGGGTCTTCCCTACAATGAGCAGTTCTTC.